This T cell receptor beta chain was observed in a study of blood T cells in healthy people across ages. General study findings and limits: Age showed a roughly linear inverse relationship with TCR beta diversity per million T cells. Long-lived donors carried more naive CD4+ cells and greater diversity than aged donors. PBMCs that were unsorted prevented a conclusive naive versus antigen-experienced comparison. Possibly confounding the expanded clonotype changes was the fact that donor CMV status was unknown.

Primers used in a second PCR of roughly 6 to 11 cycles were a sample-barcoded 5' primer and a J-beta primer mix. MiXCR was run by TCRdb on the 5' RACE reads, yielding one entry per CDR3 protein. The profile shows about 760,000 distinct CDR3 sequences, roughly 25% of them singletons. Germline V lookup: CDR1 SGHAT, CDR2 FQNNGV. The CDR3 covers 15 residues. A few counts support this clonotype. The target antigen is unknown. The same specimen was also included in a second study, on T cells of mothers and their children.

Source material: blood. This chain uses TRBV11-2 with TRBJ2-5; 9 bases fit TRBD2. The J call could be wrong; TRBJ2-1 is a better fit for the DNA end. The origin of this receptor is a boy under 18 in good health. Here the CDR3 DNA reads TGTGCCAGCAGCTTAGAGGGACTAGCTCATCATGAGCAGTTCTTC. It yields the protein CASSLEGLAHHEQFF.